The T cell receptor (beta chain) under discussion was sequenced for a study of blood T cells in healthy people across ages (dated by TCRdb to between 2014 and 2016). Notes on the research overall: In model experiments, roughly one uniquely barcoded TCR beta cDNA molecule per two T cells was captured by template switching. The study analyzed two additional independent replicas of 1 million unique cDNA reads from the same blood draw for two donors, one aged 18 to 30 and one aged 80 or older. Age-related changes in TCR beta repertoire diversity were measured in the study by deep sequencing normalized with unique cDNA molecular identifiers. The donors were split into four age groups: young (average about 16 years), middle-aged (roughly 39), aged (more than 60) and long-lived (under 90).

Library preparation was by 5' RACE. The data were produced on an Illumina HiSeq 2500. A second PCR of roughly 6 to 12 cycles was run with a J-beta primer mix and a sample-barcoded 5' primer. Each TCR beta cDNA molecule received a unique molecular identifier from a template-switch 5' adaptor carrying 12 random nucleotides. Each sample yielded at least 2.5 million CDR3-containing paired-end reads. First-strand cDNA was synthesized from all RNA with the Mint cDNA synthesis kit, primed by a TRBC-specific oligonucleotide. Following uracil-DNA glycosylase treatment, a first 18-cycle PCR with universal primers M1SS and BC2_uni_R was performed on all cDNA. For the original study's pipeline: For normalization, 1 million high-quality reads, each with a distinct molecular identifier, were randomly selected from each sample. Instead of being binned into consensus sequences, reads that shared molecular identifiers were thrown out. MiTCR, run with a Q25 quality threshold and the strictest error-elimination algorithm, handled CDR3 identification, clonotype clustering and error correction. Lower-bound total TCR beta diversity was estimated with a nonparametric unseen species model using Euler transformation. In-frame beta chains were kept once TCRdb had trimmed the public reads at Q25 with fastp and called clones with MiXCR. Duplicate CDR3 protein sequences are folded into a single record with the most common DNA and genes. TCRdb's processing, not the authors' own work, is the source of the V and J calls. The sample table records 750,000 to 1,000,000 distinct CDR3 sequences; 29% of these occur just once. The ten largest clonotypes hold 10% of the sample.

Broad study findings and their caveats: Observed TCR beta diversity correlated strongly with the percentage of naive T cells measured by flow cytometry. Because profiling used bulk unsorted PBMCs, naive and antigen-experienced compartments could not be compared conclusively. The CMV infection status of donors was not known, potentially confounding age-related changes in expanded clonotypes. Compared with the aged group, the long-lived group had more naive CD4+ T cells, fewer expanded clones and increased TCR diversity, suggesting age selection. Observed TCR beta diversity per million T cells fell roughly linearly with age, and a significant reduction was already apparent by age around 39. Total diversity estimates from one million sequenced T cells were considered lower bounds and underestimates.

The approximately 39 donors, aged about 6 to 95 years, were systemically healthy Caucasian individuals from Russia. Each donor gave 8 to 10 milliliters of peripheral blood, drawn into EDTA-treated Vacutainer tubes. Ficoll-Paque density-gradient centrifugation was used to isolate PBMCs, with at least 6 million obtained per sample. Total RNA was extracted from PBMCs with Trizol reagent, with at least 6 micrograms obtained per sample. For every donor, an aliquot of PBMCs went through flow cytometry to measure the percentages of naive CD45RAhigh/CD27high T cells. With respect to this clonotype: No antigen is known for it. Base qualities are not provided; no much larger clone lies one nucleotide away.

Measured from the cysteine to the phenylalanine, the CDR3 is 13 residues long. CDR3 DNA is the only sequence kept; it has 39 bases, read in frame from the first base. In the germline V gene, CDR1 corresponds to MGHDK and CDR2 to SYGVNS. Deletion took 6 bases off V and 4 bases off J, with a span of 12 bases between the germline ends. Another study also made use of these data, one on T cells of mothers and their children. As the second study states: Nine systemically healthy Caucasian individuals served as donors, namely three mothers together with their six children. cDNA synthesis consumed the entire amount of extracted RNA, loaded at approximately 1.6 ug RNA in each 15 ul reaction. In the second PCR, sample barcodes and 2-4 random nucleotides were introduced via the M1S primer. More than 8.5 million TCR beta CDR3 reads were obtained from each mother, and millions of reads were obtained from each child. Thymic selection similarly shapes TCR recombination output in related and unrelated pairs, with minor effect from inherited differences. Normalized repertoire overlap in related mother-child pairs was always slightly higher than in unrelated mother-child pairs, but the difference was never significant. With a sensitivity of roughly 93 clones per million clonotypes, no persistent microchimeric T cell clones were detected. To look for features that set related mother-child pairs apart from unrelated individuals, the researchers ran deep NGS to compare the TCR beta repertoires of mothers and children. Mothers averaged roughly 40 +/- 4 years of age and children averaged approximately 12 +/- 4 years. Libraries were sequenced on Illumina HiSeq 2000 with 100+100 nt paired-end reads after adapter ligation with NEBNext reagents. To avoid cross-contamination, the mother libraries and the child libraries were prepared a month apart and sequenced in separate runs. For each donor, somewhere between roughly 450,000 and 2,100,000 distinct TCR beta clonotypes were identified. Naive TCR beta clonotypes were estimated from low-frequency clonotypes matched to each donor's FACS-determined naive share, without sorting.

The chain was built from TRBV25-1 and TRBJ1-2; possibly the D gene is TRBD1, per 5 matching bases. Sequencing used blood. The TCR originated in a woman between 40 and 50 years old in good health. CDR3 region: CASREGDLYGYTF. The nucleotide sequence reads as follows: TGTGCCAGCAGGGAAGGGGATCTCTATGGCTACACCTTC.